These T cell receptor beta chains were read from a single sample in a study of response to subunit inactivated influenza vaccine. TCRdb itself ran the RT-PCR reads through MiXCR, one entry per CDR3 protein. In the table there are around 180,000 distinct CDR3 sequences, around a tenth of which are singletons. This material consisted of non-naive T cells sorted from PBMCs, taken on the day of vaccination. The receptor set was obtained from a man aged 50 to 59 who received an inactivated influenza vaccine. Both conserved end residues are part of each CDR3. D genes are given only for firm matches. Size is stated for part of the rows, as once, few or many counts, or as a class when the clone is expanded.

d_gene	j_gene	v_gene	abundance	CDR3nt	CDR3aa
.	TRBJ1-2	TRBV6-2/TRBV6-3	.	TGTGCCAGCAGTTACTCGACGTCCGCTAATGGCTACACCTTC	CASSYSTSANGYTF
.	TRBJ2-1	TRBV12-3/TRBV12-4	many	TGTGCCAGTAGATATGGGACCCTGACCAATGAGCAGTTCTTC	CASRYGTLTNEQFF
.	TRBJ2-2	TRBV6-2/TRBV6-3	few	TGTGCCAGCAGTGAGAACACCGGGGAGCTGTTTTTT	CASSENTGELFF
TRBD2	TRBJ2-7	TRBV7-8	many	TGTGCCAGCAGCTTGCCCGCTAGCGGGGGGGCCTCCTACGAGCAGTACTTC	CASSLPASGGASYEQYF
TRBD1	TRBJ2-1	TRBV20-1	few	TGCAGTGCAACTACCGGGACAGGGACCAATGAGCAGTTCTTC	CSATTGTGTNEQFF
.	TRBJ2-7	TRBV4-2	few	TGTGCCAGCAGCCGGGGGGAGGCCTACGAGCAGTACTTC	CASSRGEAYEQYF
.	TRBJ2-7	TRBV23-1	.	TGCGCCAGCAGTCACGGCGAGCAGTACTTC	CASSHGEQYF
.	TRBJ2-3	TRBV4-2	many	TGTGCCAGCAGCCAGAGAGGGCGGGTCGGGGGTTTGCGGAGCACAGATACGCAGTATTTT	CASSQRGRVGGLRSTDTQYF
.	TRBJ2-5	TRBV11-2	.	TGTGCCAGCAGTCCTCTGGGAGTAGGAGAGACCCAGTACTTC	CASSPLGVGETQYF
.	TRBJ1-1	TRBV2	few	TGTGCCAGCGTCTTGGAGGGCACTGAAGCTTTCTTT	CASVLEGTEAFF
.	TRBJ2-7	TRBV7-2	.	TGTGCCAGCAGCTTAGATTCTCTTGGGGTTCTCGAGCAGTACTTC	CASSLDSLGVLEQYF
.	TRBJ1-1	TRBV12-3/TRBV12-4	.	TGTGCCAGCAGTTTATCGGCCAGGAACACTGAAGCTTTCTTT	CASSLSARNTEAFF
.	TRBJ1-6	TRBV7-3	.	TGTGCCAGCAGCTTGGGAGGGGGAGGTTCACCCCTCCACTTT	CASSLGGGGSPLHF
TRBD2	TRBJ2-3	TRBV3-1	many	TGTGCCAGCAGCCAACTAGCGGGGGGCACAGATACGCAGTATTTT	CASSQLAGGTDTQYF
TRBD1	TRBJ1-1	TRBV11-2	.	TGTGCCAGCAGCTTAGTCGGGACAGGGGTAACTGAAGCTTTCTTT	CASSLVGTGVTEAFF
TRBD2	TRBJ2-1	TRBV7-2	few	TGTGCCAGCATCCTTAGCGGGAGTAGCCCCAAGCCCTACAATGAGCAGTTCTTC	CASILSGSSPKPYNEQFF
TRBD2	TRBJ2-3	TRBV28	many	TGTGCCAGCAGTTTAGGGGCTAGCGGGAGGTTGGGCACAGATACGCAGTATTTT	CASSLGASGRLGTDTQYF
.	TRBJ1-1	TRBV5-1	.	TGCGCCAGCAGCTTGACTACTACCGAGGGTCAAGCTTTCTTT	CASSLTTTEGQAFF
.	TRBJ2-7	TRBV2	few	TGTGCCAGCAGTGAATCTGTCGGAATCGGGTACGAGCAGTACTTC	CASSESVGIGYEQYF
TRBD1	TRBJ1-2	TRBV12-3/TRBV12-4	many	TGTGCCAGCAGATTAGGACAGGGGGCTAACTATGGCTACACCTTC	CASRLGQGANYGYTF
.	TRBJ1-5	TRBV6-1	many	TGTGCCAGCAGTGAAAGAACTACGTGGCGGAGCAGCAATCAGCCCCAGCATTTT	CASSERTTWRSSNQPQHF
.	TRBJ2-7	TRBV29-1	many	TGCAGCGTTGAAGACGTCAGGGCACGGCGGTACTTC	CSVEDVRARRYF
.	TRBJ2-7	TRBV25-1	.	TGTGCCAGCAGCGCGGGGATTCCGCCGGGGCAGTACTTC	CASSAGIPPGQYF
.	TRBJ2-7	TRBV15	many	TGTGCCACCGGTATAGGGGTCGAGCAGTACTTC	CATGIGVEQYF
TRBD1	TRBJ1-3	TRBV4-1	.	TGCGCCCTCAGCCCAGCGGACAGGGGCGGAAACACCATATATTTT	CALSPADRGGNTIYF
.	TRBJ2-2	TRBV25-1	few	TGTGCCAGCAGTGTAGTTGCCGGAGGAACCGGGGAGCTGTTTTTT	CASSVVAGGTGELFF
TRBD2	TRBJ2-1	TRBV7-2	few	TGTGCCAGCAGCTTACGAAGTTCTAGCGGCTACAATGAGCAGTTCTTC	CASSLRSSSGYNEQFF
.	TRBJ2-1	TRBV7-2	.	TGTGCCAGCAGCAGCCTCACGAATGAGCAGTTCTTC	CASSSLTNEQFF
TRBD2	TRBJ2-2	TRBV7-2	.	TGTGCCAGCAGCCCGGCAGCGGGAAACACCGGGGAGCTGTTTTTT	CASSPAAGNTGELFF
TRBD2	TRBJ2-1	TRBV10-3	many	TGTGCCATCAGGAGACGGACTAGCGGGGGGGTAAATGAGCAGTTCTTC	CAIRRRTSGGVNEQFF
.	TRBJ2-5	TRBV24-1	few	TGTGCCACCAGTCCTGGCAGGGTAGAGACCCAGTACTTC	CATSPGRVETQYF
.	TRBJ2-3	TRBV7-2	many	TGTGCCAGCAGCTTGCTGACGGGGAGGGGGTCGGATACGCAGTATTTT	CASSLLTGRGSDTQYF
.	TRBJ1-2	TRBV28	many	TGTGCCAGCAGCGAAGGGCGGGTTCACTATGGCTACACCTTC	CASSEGRVHYGYTF
.	TRBJ2-7	TRBV20-1	.	TGCAGTGCTAGGAGTTGGGTAAGCAACTACGAGCAGTACTTC	CSARSWVSNYEQYF
.	TRBJ1-1	TRBV20-1	many	TGCAGTGCTAAAGGGACGGAGAACACTGAAGCTTTCTTT	CSAKGTENTEAFF
.	TRBJ2-1	TRBV18	many	TGTGCCAGCTCACCACAGCCAGGGAACTACAATGAGCAGTTCTTC	CASSPQPGNYNEQFF
.	TRBJ2-1	TRBV29-1	few	TGCAGCTCATCGACGGGCGGGTCCTACAATGAGCAGTTCTTC	CSSSTGGSYNEQFF
.	TRBJ1-1	TRBV9	many	TGTGCCAGCAGCGTAGACAGTGGCACTGAAGCTTTCTTT	CASSVDSGTEAFF
.	TRBJ1-3	TRBV12-3/TRBV12-4	many	TGTGCCAGCAGGAGGGTACCCGGGGACACCATATATTTT	CASRRVPGDTIYF
.	TRBJ1-1	TRBV6-1	.	TGTGCCAGCAGTATTAGAGGGGGGCTGAACACTGAAGCTTTCTTT	CASSIRGGLNTEAFF
TRBD2	TRBJ2-1	TRBV15	few	TGTGCCACCAGCAGAGCCCGGACTAGCGGGATATCCTACAATGAGCAGTTCTTC	CATSRARTSGISYNEQFF
.	TRBJ2-3	TRBV6-5	.	TGTGCCAGCAGATACAGCGGGGGTGGACAGGGGCTCGATACGCAGTATTTT	CASRYSGGGQGLDTQYF